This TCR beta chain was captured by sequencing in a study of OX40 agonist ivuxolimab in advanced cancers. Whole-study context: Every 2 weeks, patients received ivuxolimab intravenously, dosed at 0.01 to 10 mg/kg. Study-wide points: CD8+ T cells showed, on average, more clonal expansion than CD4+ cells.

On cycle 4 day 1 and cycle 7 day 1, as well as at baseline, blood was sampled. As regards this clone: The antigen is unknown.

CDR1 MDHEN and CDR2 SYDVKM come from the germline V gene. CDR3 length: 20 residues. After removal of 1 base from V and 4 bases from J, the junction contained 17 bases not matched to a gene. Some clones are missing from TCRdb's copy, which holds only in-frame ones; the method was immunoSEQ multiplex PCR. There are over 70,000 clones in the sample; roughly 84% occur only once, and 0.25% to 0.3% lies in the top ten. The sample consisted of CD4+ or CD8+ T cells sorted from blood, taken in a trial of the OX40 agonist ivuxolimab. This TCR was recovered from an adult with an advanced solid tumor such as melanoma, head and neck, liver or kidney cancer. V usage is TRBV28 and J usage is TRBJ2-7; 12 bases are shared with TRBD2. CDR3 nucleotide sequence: TGTGCCAGCAGTTTATTGGCCTGGGTGGCTAGCGGGGGGGCCCGGTACGAGCAGTACTTC. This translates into CASSLLAWVASGGARYEQYF.